The clone carrying this T cell receptor (beta chain) has at least ten counts. The data stem from a study of T-cell reconstitution after alpha-beta-depleted transplantation in children. The CDR3 length is 14 residues. The V end lost 0 bases, the J end lost 1 base, and 7 bases lay between the germline ends. Germline values: CDR1 SGHKS, CDR2 YYEKEE (reference sequence). Unique molecular identifiers were built into the TCRbeta library. TCRdb itself ran the PCR reads through MiXCR, one entry per CDR3 protein. The sample shows 70,000 to 100,000 distinct CDR3 sequences, 9% to 15% of them seen only once. This sequence was found in a human donor who donated a stem cell graft to a child with inherited bone marrow failure. The chain has TRBV5-5 and TRBJ1-1; D is unclear. The sample consisted of PBMCs from the stem cell graft donor, taken from the stem cell graft. The CDR3 protein is CASSLVMGNTEAFF. The CDR3 region has the DNA TGTGCCAGCAGCTTGGTCATGGGGAACACTGAAGCTTTCTTT.